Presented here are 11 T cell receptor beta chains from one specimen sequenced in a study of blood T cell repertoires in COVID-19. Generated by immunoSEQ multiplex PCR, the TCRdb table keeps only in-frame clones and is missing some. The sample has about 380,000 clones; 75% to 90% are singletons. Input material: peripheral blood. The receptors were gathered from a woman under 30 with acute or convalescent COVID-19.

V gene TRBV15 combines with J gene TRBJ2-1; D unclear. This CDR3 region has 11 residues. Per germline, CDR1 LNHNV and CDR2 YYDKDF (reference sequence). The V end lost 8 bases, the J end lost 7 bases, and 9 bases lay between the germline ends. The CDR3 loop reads CATYRLNEQFF. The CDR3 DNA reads TGTGCCACCTATCGACTGAATGAGCAGTTCTTC.

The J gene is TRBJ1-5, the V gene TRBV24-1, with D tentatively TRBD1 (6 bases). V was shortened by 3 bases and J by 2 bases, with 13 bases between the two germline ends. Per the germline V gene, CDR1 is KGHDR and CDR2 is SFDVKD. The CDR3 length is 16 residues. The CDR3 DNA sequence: TGTGCCACCAGTGATGGTACAGGGCTGGGCAATCAGCCCCAGCATTTT. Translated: CATSDGTGLGNQPQHF.

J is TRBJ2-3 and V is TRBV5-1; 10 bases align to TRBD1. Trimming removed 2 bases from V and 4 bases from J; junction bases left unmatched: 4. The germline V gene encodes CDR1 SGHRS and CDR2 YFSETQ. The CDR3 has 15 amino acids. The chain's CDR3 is CASSLGTGAPDTQYF. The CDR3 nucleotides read TGCGCCAGCAGCTTAGGGACAGGGGCCCCAGATACGCAGTATTTT. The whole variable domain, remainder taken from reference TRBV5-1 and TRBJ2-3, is KAGVTQTPRYLIKTRGQQVTLSCSPISGHRSVSWYQQTPGQGLQFLFEYFSETQRNKGNFPGRFSGRQFSNSRSEMNVSTLELGDSALYLCASSLGTGAPDTQYFGPGTRLTVL.

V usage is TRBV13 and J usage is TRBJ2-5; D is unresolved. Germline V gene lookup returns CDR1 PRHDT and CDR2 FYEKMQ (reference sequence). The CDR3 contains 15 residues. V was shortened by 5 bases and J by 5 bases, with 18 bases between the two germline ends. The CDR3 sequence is CASSAPRSVGETQYF. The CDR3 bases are TGTGCCAGCAGCGCCCCACGATCCGTTGGCGAGACCCAGTACTTC.

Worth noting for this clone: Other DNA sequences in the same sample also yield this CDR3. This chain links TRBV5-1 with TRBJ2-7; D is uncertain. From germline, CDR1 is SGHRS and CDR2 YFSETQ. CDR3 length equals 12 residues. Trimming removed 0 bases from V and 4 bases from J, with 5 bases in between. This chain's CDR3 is CASSLDGYEQYF. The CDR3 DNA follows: TGCGCCAGCAGCTTGGACGGGTACGAGCAGTACTTC.

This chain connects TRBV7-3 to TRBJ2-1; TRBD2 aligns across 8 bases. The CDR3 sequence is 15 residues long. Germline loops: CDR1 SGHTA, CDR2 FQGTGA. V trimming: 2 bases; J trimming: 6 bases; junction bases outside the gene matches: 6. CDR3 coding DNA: TGTGCCAGCAGCTTACTCGGGGGGGCCAGCAATGAGCAGTTCTTC. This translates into CASSLLGGASNEQFF.

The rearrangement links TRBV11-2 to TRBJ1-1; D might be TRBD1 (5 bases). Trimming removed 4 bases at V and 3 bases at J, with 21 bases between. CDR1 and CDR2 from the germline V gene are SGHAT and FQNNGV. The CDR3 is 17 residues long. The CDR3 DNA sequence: TGTGCCAGCAGCTCGAACCCCCAGGGAAGTTCTGACACTGAAGCTTTCTTT. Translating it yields CASSSNPQGSSDTEAFF.

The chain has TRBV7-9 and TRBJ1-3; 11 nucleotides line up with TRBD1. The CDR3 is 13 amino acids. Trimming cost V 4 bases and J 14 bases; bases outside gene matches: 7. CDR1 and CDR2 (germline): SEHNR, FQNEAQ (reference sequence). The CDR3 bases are TGTGCCAGCAGCTACGGAACGGGACAGGGGGTATATTTT. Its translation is CASSYGTGQGVYF.

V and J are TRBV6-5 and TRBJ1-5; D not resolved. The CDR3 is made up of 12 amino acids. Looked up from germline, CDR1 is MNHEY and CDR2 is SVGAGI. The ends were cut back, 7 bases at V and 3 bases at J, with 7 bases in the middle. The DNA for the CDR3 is TGTGCCAGCAAACTAACCAATCAGCCCCAGCATTTT. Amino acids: CASKLTNQPQHF.

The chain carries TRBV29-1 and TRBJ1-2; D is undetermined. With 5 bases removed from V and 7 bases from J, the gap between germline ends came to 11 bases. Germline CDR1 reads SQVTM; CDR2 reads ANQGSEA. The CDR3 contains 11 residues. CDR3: CSVSGWGGYTF. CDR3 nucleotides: TGCAGCGTTTCGGGGTGGGGTGGCTACACCTTC.

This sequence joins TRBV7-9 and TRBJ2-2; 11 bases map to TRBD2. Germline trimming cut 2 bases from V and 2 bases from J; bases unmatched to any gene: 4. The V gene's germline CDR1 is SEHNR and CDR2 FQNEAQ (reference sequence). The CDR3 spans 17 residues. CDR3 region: CASSLLTSGSNTGELFF. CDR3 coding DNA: TGTGCCAGCAGCTTATTAACTAGCGGGAGTAACACCGGGGAGCTGTTTTTT.